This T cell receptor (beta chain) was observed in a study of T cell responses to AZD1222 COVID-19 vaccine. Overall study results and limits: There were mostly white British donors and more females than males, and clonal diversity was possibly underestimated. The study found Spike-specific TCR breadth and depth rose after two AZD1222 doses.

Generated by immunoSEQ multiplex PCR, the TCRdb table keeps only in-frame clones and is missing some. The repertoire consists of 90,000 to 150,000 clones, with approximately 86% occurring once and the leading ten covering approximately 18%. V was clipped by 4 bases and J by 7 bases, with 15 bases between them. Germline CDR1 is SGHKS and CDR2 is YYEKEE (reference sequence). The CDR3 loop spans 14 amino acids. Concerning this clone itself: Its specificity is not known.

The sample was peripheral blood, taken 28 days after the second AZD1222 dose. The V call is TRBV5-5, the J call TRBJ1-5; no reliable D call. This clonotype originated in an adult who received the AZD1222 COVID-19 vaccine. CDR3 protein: CASSLRELGQPQHF. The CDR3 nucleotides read TGTGCCAGCAGCCTGAGGGAGCTCGGACAGCCCCAGCATTTT.